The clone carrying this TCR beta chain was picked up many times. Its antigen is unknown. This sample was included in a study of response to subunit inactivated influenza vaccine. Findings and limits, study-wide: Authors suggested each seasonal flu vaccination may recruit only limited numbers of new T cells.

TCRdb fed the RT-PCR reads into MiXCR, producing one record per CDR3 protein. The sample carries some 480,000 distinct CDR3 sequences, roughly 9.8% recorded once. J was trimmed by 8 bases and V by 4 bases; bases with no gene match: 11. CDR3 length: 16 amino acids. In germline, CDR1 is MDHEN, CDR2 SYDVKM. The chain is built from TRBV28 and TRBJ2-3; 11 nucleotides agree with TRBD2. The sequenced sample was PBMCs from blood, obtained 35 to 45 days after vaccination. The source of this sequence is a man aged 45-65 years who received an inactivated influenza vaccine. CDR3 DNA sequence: TGTGCCAGCAGTTCCCTAGCGGGAGGCGTGGTTGGTACGCAGTATTTT. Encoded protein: CASSSLAGGVVGTQYF. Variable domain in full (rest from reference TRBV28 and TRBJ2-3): DVKVTQSSRYLVKRTGEKVFLECVQDMDHENMFWYRQDPGLGLRLIYFSYDVKMKEKGDIPEGYSVSREKKERFSLILESASTNQTSMYLCASSSLAGGVVGTQYFGPGTRLTVL.